A single sample is the source of the 29 T cell receptor beta chains below, sequenced in a study of T cells in pancreatic ductal adenocarcinoma. TCRdb's copy holds only in-frame clones and misses some; the assay was immunoSEQ multiplex PCR. The profile shows roughly 31,000 clones, roughly nine tenths of them singletons. Surgery without prior neoadjuvant therapy was the treatment of the selected pancreatic ductal adenocarcinoma patients. The sequencing sample was made of PBMCs. These receptors were collected from a human donor with pancreatic ductal adenocarcinoma.

The V gene is TRBV11-2, the J gene TRBJ2-5; 11 nucleotides align to TRBD2. The V gene's germline CDR1 is SGHAT and CDR2 FQNNGV. With 6 bases clipped from V and 4 bases from J, the junction kept 4 bases outside the gene matches. This CDR3 region has 14 residues. The DNA of the CDR3 is TGTGCCAGCAGAGTAGCGGGAGGGGGAGAGACCCAGTACTTC. This codes for CASRVAGGGETQYF. Full variable domain (missing parts from reference TRBV11-2 and TRBJ2-5): EAGVAQSPRYKIIEKRQSVAFWCNPISGHATLYWYQQILGQGPKLLIQFQNNGVVDDSQLPKDRFSAERLKGVDSTLKIQPAKLEDSAVYLCASRVAGGGETQYFGPGTRLLVL.

The chain employs TRBV19 and TRBJ1-3; D remains ambiguous. V was shortened by 2 bases and J by 0 bases, with 8 bases between the two germline ends. Germline values: CDR1 LNHDA, CDR2 SQIVND (reference sequence). This CDR3 contains 15 residues. CDR3 region: CASSITPDSGNTIYF. The CDR3 DNA reads as TGTGCCAGTAGTATAACGCCAGACTCTGGAAACACCATATATTTT.

The V and J genes are TRBV7-8 and TRBJ1-2; D is unresolved. CDR1 is SGHVS and CDR2 is FQNEAQ in the germline V gene. The V end was cut by 4 bases, the J end by 3 bases, with 15 bases between. This CDR3 comprises 15 residues. CDR3 coding DNA: TGTGCCAGCAGCTCCTTAGGGAGGGAGGACTATGGCTACACCTTC. It is translated as CASSSLGREDYGYTF.

This rearrangement joins TRBV6-5 to TRBJ1-1; weak D call: TRBD1 (5 bases). Between the trimmed V and J ends, which lost 3 bases and 5 bases, there was a span of 16 bases. This CDR3 has 15 amino acids. Germline V gene sequence: CDR1 MNHEY, CDR2 SVGAGI. CDR3 in amino acids: CASSYFGGEGTEAFF. DNA for the CDR3: TGTGCCAGCAGTTATTTCGGCGGGGAGGGGACTGAAGCTTTCTTT.

A single count supports this clone. This sequence joins TRBV28 and TRBJ1-1; 8 nucleotides agree with TRBD1. The V and J ends lost 5 bases and 0 bases, in that order; junction bases with no gene match: 11. The CDR3 has 17 amino acids. Germline CDR1 reads MDHEN; CDR2 reads SYDVKM. The CDR3 DNA reads as TGTGCCAGCAGTGGGGAATTGCGGACAGGGATGAACACTGAAGCTTTCTTT. Residues: CASSGELRTGMNTEAFF.

The chain has TRBV5-1 and TRBJ2-1; 11 bases are a match to TRBD1. After removal of 5 bases from V and 6 bases from J, the junction contained 4 bases not matched to a gene. The CDR3 has 14 residues. Germline V CDR1 and CDR2: SGHRS, YFSETQ. The CDR3 coding sequence is TGCGCCAGCAGTTCAGGACAGGGGGCCAATGAGCAGTTCTTC. This encodes CASSSGQGANEQFF.

V gene TRBV29-1 combines with J gene TRBJ2-3, with TRBD2 matching 8 bases. In germline, CDR1 is SQVTM, CDR2 ANQGSEA. Trimming cost V 5 bases and J 4 bases; bases outside gene matches: 11. The CDR3 totals 15 residues. CDR3 DNA: TGCAGCGTTAATATACGGGAGGGCCCCGCAGATACGCAGTATTTT. Translated, it gives CSVNIREGPADTQYF.

This rearrangement joins TRBV4-1 to TRBJ2-7, with TRBD1 matching 7 bases. The CDR3 extends over 16 amino acids. Germline V gene data show CDR1 as MGHRA and CDR2 as YSYEKL. The junction had 6 bases not matched to a gene; V was cut back by 1 base and J by 0 bases. The CDR3 loop is CASSQVFGTASYEQYF. DNA of the CDR3: TGCGCCAGCAGCCAAGTCTTCGGGACAGCCTCCTACGAGCAGTACTTC.

This rearrangement joins TRBV19 to TRBJ1-1; D is unclear. The ends were cut back, 3 bases at V and 1 base at J, with 9 bases in the middle. The germline CDR1 and CDR2 sequences are LNHDA and SQIVND (reference sequence). The CDR3 has 14 residues. In DNA form, the CDR3 reads TGTGCCAGTAGTATGAGAGAGCGGAACACTGAAGCTTTCTTT. It yields the protein CASSMRERNTEAFF. The full variable domain, rest sourced from reference TRBV19 and TRBJ1-1, is DGGITQSPKYLFRKEGQNVTLSCEQNLNHDAMYWYRQDPGQGLRLIYYSQIVNDFQKGDIAEGYSVSREKKESFPLTVTSAQKNPTAFYLCASSMRERNTEAFFGQGTRLTVV.

This rearrangement joins TRBV7-2 to TRBJ2-5; tentative D call: TRBD2 (5 bases). Germline-derived CDR1 and CDR2 are SGHTA and FQGNSA. The CDR3 length is 15 residues. Trimming stripped 0 bases from V and 5 bases from J, with 13 bases between. The CDR3: CASSLAAHGEETQYF. For the CDR3, the DNA is TGTGCCAGCAGCTTAGCGGCCCACGGGGAGGAGACCCAGTACTTC.

The chain links TRBV10-1 to TRBJ2-5; D is uncertain. V lost 2 bases to trimming and J lost 1 base, with 17 bases between them. Germline V lookup: CDR1 WNHNN, CDR2 SYGVQD (reference sequence). The CDR3 runs 17 residues. The CDR3 loop reads CASSEPTRRHSQETQYF. In DNA, the CDR3 is TGCGCCAGCAGTGAGCCGACCAGGCGACATTCCCAAGAGACCCAGTACTTC.

The chain couples TRBV11-2 to TRBJ2-7; D remains unclear. Germline V gives CDR1 SGHAT, CDR2 FQNNGV. V lost 1 base, J lost 2 bases, and 9 bases lay in between. The CDR3 loop spans 14 amino acids. The CDR3 DNA is TGTGCCAGCAGCTTAGGGCACCTAACCTACGAGCAGTACTTC. This gives the protein CASSLGHLTYEQYF.

The rearrangement joins TRBV5-1 to TRBJ2-2; D tentatively fits TRBD1 or TRBD2 (5 bases each). Germline V gives CDR1 SGHRS, CDR2 YFSETQ. The CDR3 totals 15 residues. The germline V and J ends were trimmed by 4 bases and 8 bases, with 18 bases remaining between them. In nucleotides, the CDR3 is TGCGCCAGCAGCCCCGGGACGCCGGGTTTTGGGGAGCTGTTTTTT. It yields the protein CASSPGTPGFGELFF.

This clone was detected only once. V gene TRBV20-1 combines with J gene TRBJ2-3; D is unclear. The CDR3 consists of 11 residues. Germline V CDR1 and CDR2: DFQATT, SNEGSKA (reference sequence). Trimming pared 1 base from V and 5 bases from J, leaving 4 bases between. The CDR3 nucleotides read TGCAGTGCTAGAGCCCAAGATACGCAGTATTTT. This encodes CSARAQDTQYF.

The CDR3 sequence is CASSEYGRPYEQYF. CDR3 coding DNA: TGCGCCAGCAGCGAATACGGGAGGCCCTACGAGCAGTACTTC. This chain uses TRBV5-1 with TRBJ2-7; 7 bases are a match to TRBD2. CDR1 SGHRS and CDR2 YFSETQ come from the germline V gene. The CDR3 is 14 amino acids. J lost 2 bases, V lost 4 bases, and 6 bases had no gene match. The entire variable domain, with the rest obtained from reference TRBV5-1 and TRBJ2-7, is as follows: KAGVTQTPRYLIKTRGQQVTLSCSPISGHRSVSWYQQTPGQGLQFLFEYFSETQRNKGNFPGRFSGRQFSNSRSEMNVSTLELGDSALYLCASSEYGRPYEQYFGPGTRLTVT.

This clone was recorded once. The chain recombines TRBV6-4 with TRBJ2-1, with TRBD2 identical over 8 bases. Germline V gene sequence: CDR1 MRHNA, CDR2 SNTAGT. The V gene end was trimmed by 6 bases and the J gene end by 5 bases; junction bases not matched to a gene: 6. The CDR3 runs 14 residues. The CDR3 here is CASSPLTSDNEQFF. DNA for the CDR3: TGTGCCAGCAGCCCCTTGACTAGCGACAATGAGCAGTTCTTC.

The V and J genes are TRBV28 and TRBJ1-2; the match to TRBD1 covers 9 bases. Germline V CDR1 and CDR2: MDHEN, SYDVKM. With V trimmed by 7 bases and J by 5 bases, 11 bases remained unmatched. The CDR3 is made up of 15 amino acids. CDR3 region: CASTSRTGAYYGYTF. Here the CDR3 DNA reads TGTGCCAGCACCTCTCGGACAGGGGCTTATTATGGCTACACCTTC.

The J gene is TRBJ2-7, the V gene TRBV28, with D hard to call. CDR3 length: 17 amino acids. Trimming took off 6 bases at V and 2 bases at J, with 23 bases between the two ends. CDR1 MDHEN and CDR2 SYDVKM come from the germline V gene. CDR3 loop: CASSPKWTGPPPYEQYF. The CDR3 DNA is TGTGCCAGCAGCCCCAAATGGACCGGACCCCCCCCCTACGAGCAGTACTTC.

The chain couples TRBV18 to TRBJ2-4, with 8 bases that match TRBD2. With 3 bases clipped from V and 6 bases from J, the junction kept 10 bases outside the gene matches. Germline CDR1 is KGHSH and CDR2 is LQKENI. This CDR3 is built from 16 residues. The CDR3 loop reads CASSPPGGTAGNIQYF. In DNA, the CDR3 is TGTGCCAGCTCACCCCCGGGAGGGACTGCCGGAAACATTCAGTACTTC.

DNA for the CDR3: TGTGCCAGCAGTTGGGACATTGTCGGAACTGAAGCTTTCTTT. Protein: CASSWDIVGTEAFF. The chain recombines TRBV6-5 with TRBJ1-1, with D maybe TRBD1 (6 bases). The CDR3 sequence is 14 residues long. Germline V lookup: CDR1 MNHEY, CDR2 SVGAGI. With 4 bases removed from V and 5 bases from J, the gap between germline ends came to 14 bases.

This clone showed up just once. The chain joins TRBV6-5 to TRBJ1-2, with a weak D call TRBD1 (5 bases). CDR1 is MNHEY and CDR2 is SVGAGI in the germline V gene. The CDR3 consists of 14 residues. V lost 0 bases, J lost 6 bases, and 11 bases lay in between. This chain's CDR3 is CASSYSSTGHGYTF. The CDR3 DNA follows: TGTGCCAGCAGTTACTCGAGTACGGGGCATGGCTACACCTTC.

The V call is TRBV18, the J call TRBJ1-2; 10 nucleotides line up with TRBD1. V was clipped by 5 bases and J by 0 bases; unmatched bases: 3. CDR1 and CDR2 (germline): KGHSH, LQKENI. The CDR3 has 15 amino acids. The CDR3 is CASSTGTGANYGYTF. The CDR3 DNA reads TGTGCCAGCTCAACTGGGACAGGGGCTAACTATGGCTACACCTTC. The complete variable domain, with remaining parts taken from reference TRBV18 and TRBJ1-2, reads NAGVMQNPRHLVRRRGQEARLRCSPMKGHSHVYWYRQLPEEGLKFMVYLQKENIIDESGMPKERFSAEFPKEGPSILRIQQVVRGDSAAYFCASSTGTGANYGYTFGSGTRLTVV.

V gene TRBV25-1 combines with J gene TRBJ2-7; D is possibly TRBD2 (6 bases). The V end was cut by 1 base, the J end by 4 bases, with 11 bases between. The CDR3 is made up of 14 amino acids. Per the germline V gene, CDR1 is MGHDK and CDR2 is SYGVNS. This chain's CDR3 is CASSEWRGSYEQYF. The DNA for the CDR3 is TGTGCCAGCAGTGAATGGAGGGGCAGTTACGAGCAGTACTTC.

The V call is TRBV18, the J call TRBJ2-7; 9 positions match TRBD1. Germline V lookup: CDR1 KGHSH, CDR2 LQKENI. The CDR3 is 15 amino acids. The junction had 8 bases not matched to a gene; V was cut back by 6 bases and J by 2 bases. This CDR3 is CASSPGGTGTYEQYF. Written as DNA, the CDR3 is TGTGCCAGCTCCCCCGGGGGGACAGGGACCTACGAGCAGTACTTC.

This rearrangement joins TRBV7-2 to TRBJ1-6; 7 nucleotides line up with TRBD1. This CDR3 comprises 14 residues. The germline V gene encodes CDR1 SGHTA and CDR2 FQGNSA. The V segment lost 2 bases and the J segment 7 bases; nucleotides outside the gene matches: 2. The CDR3, as DNA: TGTGCCAGCAGCTTATCGGGACAGAATTCACCCCTCCACTTT. This encodes CASSLSGQNSPLHF.

This chain links TRBV28 with TRBJ1-1; D is perhaps TRBD1 (6 bases). The germline gives CDR1 MDHEN, CDR2 SYDVKM. Trimming removed 6 bases from V and 2 bases from J, with 16 bases in between. There are 15 residues in the CDR3. The CDR3 is CASSRQEGGNTEAFF. CDR3 in DNA: TGTGCCAGCAGCCGACAGGAGGGAGGAAACACTGAAGCTTTCTTT.

The gene calls are TRBV5-1 and TRBJ1-1, with D unclear. Germline CDR1 SGHRS, CDR2 YFSETQ. V dropped 2 bases and J dropped 4 bases, with 15 bases sitting between them. The CDR3 is 15 amino acids. The CDR3 DNA reads TGCGCCAGCAGCTTACCAAACAGAGACCCCACTGAAGCTTTCTTT. Residues: CASSLPNRDPTEAFF.

This chain uses TRBV7-8 with TRBJ2-4, with TRBD2 matching over 7 bases. The CDR3 consists of 15 residues. Per the germline V gene, CDR1 is SGHVS and CDR2 is FQNEAQ. V lost 5 bases, J lost 0 bases, and 4 bases stayed unmatched. The CDR3 loop is CASSPWGGAKNIQYF. The CDR3, as DNA: TGTGCCAGCAGCCCCTGGGGGGGAGCCAAAAACATTCAGTACTTC.

The chain carries TRBV6-5 and TRBJ1-2; 10 nucleotides agree with TRBD1. CDR3 length equals 15 residues. Trimming removed 5 bases from V and 8 bases from J; junction bases left unmatched: 11. Germline lookup yields CDR1 MNHEY and CDR2 SVGAGI. The CDR3 sequence is CASSPNYDRGQGYTF. The DNA for the CDR3 is TGTGCCAGCAGTCCTAACTATGACAGGGGGCAGGGCTACACCTTC.